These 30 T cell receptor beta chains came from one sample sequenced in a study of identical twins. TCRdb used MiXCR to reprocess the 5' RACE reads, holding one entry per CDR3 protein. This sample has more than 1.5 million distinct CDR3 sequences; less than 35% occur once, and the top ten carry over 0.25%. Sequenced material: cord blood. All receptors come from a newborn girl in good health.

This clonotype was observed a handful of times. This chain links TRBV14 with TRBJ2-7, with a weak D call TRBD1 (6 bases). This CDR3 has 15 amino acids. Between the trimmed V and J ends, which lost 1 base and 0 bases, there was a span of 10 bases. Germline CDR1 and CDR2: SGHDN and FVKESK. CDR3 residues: CASSQVGDISYEQYF. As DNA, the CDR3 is TGTGCCAGCAGCCAAGTGGGGGACATCTCCTACGAGCAGTACTTC.

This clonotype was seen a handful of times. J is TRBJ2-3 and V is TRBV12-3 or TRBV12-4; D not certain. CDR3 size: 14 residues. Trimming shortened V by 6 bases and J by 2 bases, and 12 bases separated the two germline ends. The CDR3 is CASSNFPHTDTQYF. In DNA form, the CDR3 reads TGTGCCAGCAGCAACTTCCCCCACACAGATACGCAGTATTTT.

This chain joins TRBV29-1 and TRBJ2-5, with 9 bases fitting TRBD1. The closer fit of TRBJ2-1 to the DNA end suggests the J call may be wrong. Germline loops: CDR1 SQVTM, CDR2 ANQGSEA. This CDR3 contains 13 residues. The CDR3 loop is CSAKGQGQETQFF. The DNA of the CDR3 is TGCAGCGCGAAGGGACAGGGCCAAGAGACCCAGTTCTTC.

In DNA form, the CDR3 reads TGCGCCAGCAGCCAAATTAAGGGGTACCAAGAGACCCAGTACTTC. It encodes CASSQIKGYQETQYF. This chain connects TRBV4-1 to TRBJ2-5; possible D gene TRBD1, 5 bases. This CDR3 region has 15 residues. CDR1 and CDR2 (germline): MGHRA, YSYEKL. With 2 bases removed from V and 0 bases from J, the gap between germline ends came to 10 bases.

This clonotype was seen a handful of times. The CDR3, as DNA: TGTGCCAGCAGTGAAACGGGCCGTTATAGCAATCAGCCCCAGCATTTT. Translating it yields CASSETGRYSNQPQHF. This chain uses TRBV2 with TRBJ1-5; no clear D gene. CDR1 SNHLY and CDR2 FYNNEI come from the germline V gene. This CDR3 comprises 16 residues. Trimming left V 2 bases short and J 0 bases short, with 11 bases between.

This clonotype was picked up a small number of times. This chain's CDR3 is CASSARPGTGDNEQFF. CDR3 DNA sequence: TGCGCCAGCAGCGCAAGACCCGGGACAGGGGACAATGAGCAGTTCTTC. The chain uses TRBV5-1 and TRBJ2-1; 10 positions agree with TRBD1. The CDR3 totals 16 residues. V was pared by 4 bases and J by 5 bases, with 9 bases of the junction left unmatched. Germline loops: CDR1 SGHRS, CDR2 YFSETQ.

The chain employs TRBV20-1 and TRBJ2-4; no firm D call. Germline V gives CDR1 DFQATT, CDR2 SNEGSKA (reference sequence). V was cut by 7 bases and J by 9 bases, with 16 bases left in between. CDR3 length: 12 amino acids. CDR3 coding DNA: TGCAGTGAGTCCTATGGTGGTGTCATTCAGTACTTC. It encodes CSESYGGVIQYF.

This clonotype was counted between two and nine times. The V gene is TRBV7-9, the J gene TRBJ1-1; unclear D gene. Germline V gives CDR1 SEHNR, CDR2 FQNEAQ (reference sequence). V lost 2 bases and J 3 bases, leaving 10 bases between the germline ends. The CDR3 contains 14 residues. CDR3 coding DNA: TGTGCCAGCAGCTTATACGGGTCGGACACTGAAGCTTTCTTT. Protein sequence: CASSLYGSDTEAFF.

The CDR3 bases are TGTGCCGGGGCAGGGGGCTCGAACACTGAAGCTTTCTTT. The encoded protein is CAGAGGSNTEAFF. This sequence joins TRBV6-2 or TRBV6-3 and TRBJ1-1, with TRBD1 matching 8 bases. Germline V gene data show CDR1 as MNHEY and CDR2 as SVGEGT. Trimming took 11 bases from V and 1 from J; bases not matched to a gene: 6. The length of the CDR3 is 13 residues.

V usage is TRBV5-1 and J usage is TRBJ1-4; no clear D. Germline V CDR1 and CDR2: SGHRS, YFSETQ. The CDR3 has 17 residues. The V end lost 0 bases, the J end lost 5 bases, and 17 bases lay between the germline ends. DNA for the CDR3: TGCGCCAGCAGCTTGGACACTCCCCTCCGTGTGAATGAAAAACTGTTTTTT. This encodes CASSLDTPLRVNEKLFF.

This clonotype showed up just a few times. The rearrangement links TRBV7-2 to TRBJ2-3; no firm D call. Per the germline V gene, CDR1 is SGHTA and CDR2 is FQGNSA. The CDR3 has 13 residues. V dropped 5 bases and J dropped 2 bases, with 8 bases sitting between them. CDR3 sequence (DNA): TGTGCCAGCAGCCGGGTGGACACAGATACGCAGTATTTT. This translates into CASSRVDTDTQYF.

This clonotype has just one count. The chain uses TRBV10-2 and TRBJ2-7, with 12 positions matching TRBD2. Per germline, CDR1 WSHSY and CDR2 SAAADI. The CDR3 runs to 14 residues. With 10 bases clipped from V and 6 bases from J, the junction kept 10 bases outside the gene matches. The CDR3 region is CAIRLAGELGEQYF. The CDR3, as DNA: TGCGCCATCCGACTAGCGGGGGAACTCGGCGAGCAGTACTTC.

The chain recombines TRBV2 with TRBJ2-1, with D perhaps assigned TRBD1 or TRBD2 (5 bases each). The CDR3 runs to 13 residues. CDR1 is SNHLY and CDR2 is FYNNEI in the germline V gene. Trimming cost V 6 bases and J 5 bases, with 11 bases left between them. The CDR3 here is CASRYRDHNEQFF. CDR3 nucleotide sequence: TGTGCCAGCAGATACCGGGACCACAATGAGCAGTTCTTC.

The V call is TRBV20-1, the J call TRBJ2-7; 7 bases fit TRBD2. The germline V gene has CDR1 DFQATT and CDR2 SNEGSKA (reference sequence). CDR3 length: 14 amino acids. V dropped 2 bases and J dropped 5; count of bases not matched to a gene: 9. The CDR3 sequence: CSARSTSPRDEQYF. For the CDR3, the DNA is TGCAGTGCTAGATCGACTAGCCCTCGGGACGAGCAGTACTTC.

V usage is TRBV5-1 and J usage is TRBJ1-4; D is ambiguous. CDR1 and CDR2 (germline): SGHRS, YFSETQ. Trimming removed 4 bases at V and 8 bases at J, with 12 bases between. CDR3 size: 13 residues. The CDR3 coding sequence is TGCGCCAGCAGCGGCAGGAGTAGCGAAAAACTGTTTTTT. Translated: CASSGRSSEKLFF.

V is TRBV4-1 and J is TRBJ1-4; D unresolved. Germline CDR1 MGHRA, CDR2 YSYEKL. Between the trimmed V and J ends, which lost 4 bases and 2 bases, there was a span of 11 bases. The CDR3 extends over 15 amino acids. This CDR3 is CASSLGSRTNEKLFF. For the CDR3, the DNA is TGCGCCAGCAGCCTCGGGTCGAGGACTAATGAAAAACTGTTTTTT.

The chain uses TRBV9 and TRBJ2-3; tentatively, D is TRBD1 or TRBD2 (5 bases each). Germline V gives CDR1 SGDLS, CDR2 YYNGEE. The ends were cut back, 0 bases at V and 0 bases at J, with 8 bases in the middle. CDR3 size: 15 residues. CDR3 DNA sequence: TGTGCCAGCAGCGTAGAGGGGAGTAGCACAGATACGCAGTATTTT. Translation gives CASSVEGSSTDTQYF.

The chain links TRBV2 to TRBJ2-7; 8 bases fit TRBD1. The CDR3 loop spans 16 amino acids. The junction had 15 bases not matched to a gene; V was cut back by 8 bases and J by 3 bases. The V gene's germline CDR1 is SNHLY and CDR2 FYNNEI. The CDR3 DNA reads TGTGCCAGCGCCATTACAGGGGGTTTAGTCTTCTACGAGCAGTACTTC. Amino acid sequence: CASAITGGLVFYEQYF.

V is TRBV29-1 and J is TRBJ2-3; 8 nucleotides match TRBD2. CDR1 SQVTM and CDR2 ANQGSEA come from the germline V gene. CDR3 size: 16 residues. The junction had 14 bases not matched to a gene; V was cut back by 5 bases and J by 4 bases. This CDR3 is CSVPPSGRGGADTQYF. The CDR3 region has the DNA TGCAGCGTTCCCCCAAGCGGGAGAGGAGGAGCAGATACGCAGTATTTT.

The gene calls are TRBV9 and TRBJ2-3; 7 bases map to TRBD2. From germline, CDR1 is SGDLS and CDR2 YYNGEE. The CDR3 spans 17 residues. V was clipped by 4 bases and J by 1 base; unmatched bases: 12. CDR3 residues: CASSPLPTRGGTDTQYF. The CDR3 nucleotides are TGTGCCAGCAGCCCCCTACCGACTCGGGGGGGCACAGATACGCAGTATTTT.

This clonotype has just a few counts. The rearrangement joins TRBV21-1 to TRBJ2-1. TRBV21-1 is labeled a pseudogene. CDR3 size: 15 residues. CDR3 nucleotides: TGTGCCAGCAGCAAAGCGCCCAGCCCCTACAATGAGCAGTTCTTC. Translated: CASSKAPSPYNEQFF.

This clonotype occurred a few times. The DNA for the CDR3 is TGTGCCAGCAGTTCCCGACAGGCACCAGCGGGGAACTATGGCTACACCTTC. It is translated as CASSSRQAPAGNYGYTF. The chain carries TRBV7-2 and TRBJ1-2, with D maybe TRBD1 (6 bases). The V gene's germline CDR1 is SGHTA and CDR2 FQGNSA. The CDR3 consists of 17 residues. V was clipped by 6 bases and J by 2 bases, with 22 bases between them.

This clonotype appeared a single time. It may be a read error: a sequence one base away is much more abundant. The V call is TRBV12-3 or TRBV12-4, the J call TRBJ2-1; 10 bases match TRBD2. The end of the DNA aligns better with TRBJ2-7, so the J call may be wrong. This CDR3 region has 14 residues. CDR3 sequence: CASRTSGIYNEQYF. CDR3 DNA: TGTGCCAGCAGAACTAGCGGGATCTACAATGAGCAGTACTTC.

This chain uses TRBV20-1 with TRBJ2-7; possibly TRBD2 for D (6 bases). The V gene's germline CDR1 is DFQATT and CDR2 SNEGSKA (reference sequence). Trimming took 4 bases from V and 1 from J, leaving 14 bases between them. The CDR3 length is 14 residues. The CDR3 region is CSAMDQRASYEQYF. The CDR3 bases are TGCAGTGCTATGGACCAGCGGGCTTCCTACGAGCAGTACTTC.

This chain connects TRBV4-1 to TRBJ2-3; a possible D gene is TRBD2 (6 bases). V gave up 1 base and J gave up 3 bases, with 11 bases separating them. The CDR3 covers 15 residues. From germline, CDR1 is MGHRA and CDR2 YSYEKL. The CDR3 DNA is TGCGCCAGCAGCCAAGGTTCCCTAGCGACAGATACGCAGTATTTT. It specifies CASSQGSLATDTQYF.

CDR3 sequence (DNA): TGTGCCAGCAGCCTAGACGACAGTCCCACTGAAGCTTTCTTT. Amino acid sequence: CASSLDDSPTEAFF. V and J are TRBV7-6 and TRBJ1-1, with D maybe TRBD1 (5 bases). There are 14 residues in the CDR3. Trimming pared 5 bases from V and 4 bases from J, leaving 14 bases between. Germline V gene lookup returns CDR1 SGHVS and CDR2 FNYEAQ. Variable domain in full (rest from reference TRBV7-6 and TRBJ1-1): GAGVSQSPRYKVTKRGQDVALRCDPISGHVSLYWYRQALGQGPEFLTYFNYEAQQDKSGLPNDRFSAERPEGSISTLTIQRTEQRDSAMYRCASSLDDSPTEAFFGQGTRLTVV.

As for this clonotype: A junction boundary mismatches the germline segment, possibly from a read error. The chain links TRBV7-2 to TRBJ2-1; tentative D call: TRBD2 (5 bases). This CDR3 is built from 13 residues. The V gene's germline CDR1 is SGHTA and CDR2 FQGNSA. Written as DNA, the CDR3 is TGTGCCAGCAGCTTTCCGGGGTACAATGAGCGGTTCTTC. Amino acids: CASSFPGYNERFF.

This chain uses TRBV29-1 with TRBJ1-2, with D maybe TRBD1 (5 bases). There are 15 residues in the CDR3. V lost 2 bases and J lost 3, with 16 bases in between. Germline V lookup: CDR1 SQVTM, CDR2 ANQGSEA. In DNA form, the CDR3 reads TGCAGCGTTGAACTTATGTGGGGCGTCGACTATGGCTACACCTTC. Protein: CSVELMWGVDYGYTF.

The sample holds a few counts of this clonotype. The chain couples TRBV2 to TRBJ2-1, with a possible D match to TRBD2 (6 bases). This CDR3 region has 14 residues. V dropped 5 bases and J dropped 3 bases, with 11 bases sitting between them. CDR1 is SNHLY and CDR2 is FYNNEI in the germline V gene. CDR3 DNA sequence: TGTGCCAGCAGTCGACTAGGGCACTACAATGAGCAGTTCTTC. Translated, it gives CASSRLGHYNEQFF.

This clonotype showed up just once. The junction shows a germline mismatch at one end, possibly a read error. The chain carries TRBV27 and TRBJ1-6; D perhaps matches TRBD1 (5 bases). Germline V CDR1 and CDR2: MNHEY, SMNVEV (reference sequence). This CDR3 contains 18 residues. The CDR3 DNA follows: TGTGCCAGCAGTTTAGGGGCCCCCCGGTGGAAGGATGGATCACTCCTCCACTTT. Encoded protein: CASSLGAPRWKDGSLLHF.